This TCR beta chain comes out of a study of blood T cells in healthy people across ages. In this sample, this clonotype turned up a few times. This CDR3 has 15 amino acids. Trimming at V came to 6 bases and at J to 3 bases, leaving 11 bases not matched to a gene. Germline V gene data show CDR1 as DFQATT and CDR2 as SNEGSKA (reference sequence). Sample-barcoded 5' priming and a J-beta primer mix drove a second PCR of roughly 6 to 12 cycles. TCRdb fed the 5' RACE reads into MiXCR, producing one record per CDR3 protein. The table has 1,500,000 or so distinct CDR3 sequences, around 40% seen once; the top ten hold more than 4%.

This TCR was recovered from a young woman in good health. The sequenced material came from blood. The rearrangement joins TRBV20-1 to TRBJ1-5, with TRBD1 identical over 7 bases. The CDR3 nucleotides are TGCAGTGCCCATTTAACCGGGACAGTCAATCAGCCCCAGCATTTT. This gives the protein CSAHLTGTVNQPQHF.